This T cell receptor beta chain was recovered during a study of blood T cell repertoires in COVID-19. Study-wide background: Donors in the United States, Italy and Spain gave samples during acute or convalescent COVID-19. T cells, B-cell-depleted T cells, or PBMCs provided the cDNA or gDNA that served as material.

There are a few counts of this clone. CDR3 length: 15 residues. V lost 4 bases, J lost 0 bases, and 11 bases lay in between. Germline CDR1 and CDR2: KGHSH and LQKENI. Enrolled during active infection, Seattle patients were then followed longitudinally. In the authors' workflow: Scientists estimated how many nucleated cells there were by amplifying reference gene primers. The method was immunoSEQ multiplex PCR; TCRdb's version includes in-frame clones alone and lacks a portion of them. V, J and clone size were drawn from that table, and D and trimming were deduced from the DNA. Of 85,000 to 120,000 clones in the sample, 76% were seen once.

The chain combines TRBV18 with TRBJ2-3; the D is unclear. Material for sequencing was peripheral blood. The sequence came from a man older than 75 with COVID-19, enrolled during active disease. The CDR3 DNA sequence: TGTGCCAGCTCACTTGAATCCGGGAGCACAGATACGCAGTATTTT. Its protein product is CASSLESGSTDTQYF.